This T cell receptor (beta chain) originates from a study of blood T cell repertoires in COVID-19. Study-level background: The United States, Italy and Spain supplied acute and convalescent COVID-19 samples.

CDR1 and CDR2 (germline): MDHEN, SYDVKM. The CDR3 runs to 16 residues. The V end lost 3 bases, the J end lost 2 bases, and 14 bases lay between the germline ends. Followed over time, Seattle patients had been enrolled while infection was active. Data came from immunoSEQ multiplex PCR; TCRdb stores just in-frame clones and leaves some out. The sample includes some 130,000 clones, approximately 86% of them seen just once. Material for sequencing was peripheral blood. This chain joins TRBV28 and TRBJ1-5; D might be TRBD1 (5 bases). The receptor's source is a woman in her 70s with COVID-19, enrolled during active disease. CDR3 protein: CASSLRGRVGNQPQHF. The CDR3 nucleotides are TGTGCCAGCAGTTTGAGAGGCAGGGTTGGCAATCAGCCCCAGCATTTT. Full variable domain (rest looked up from reference TRBV28 and TRBJ1-5): DVKVTQSSRYLVKRTGEKVFLECVQDMDHENMFWYRQDPGLGLRLIYFSYDVKMKEKGDIPEGYSVSREKKERFSLILESASTNQTSMYLCASSLRGRVGNQPQHFGDGTRLSIL.